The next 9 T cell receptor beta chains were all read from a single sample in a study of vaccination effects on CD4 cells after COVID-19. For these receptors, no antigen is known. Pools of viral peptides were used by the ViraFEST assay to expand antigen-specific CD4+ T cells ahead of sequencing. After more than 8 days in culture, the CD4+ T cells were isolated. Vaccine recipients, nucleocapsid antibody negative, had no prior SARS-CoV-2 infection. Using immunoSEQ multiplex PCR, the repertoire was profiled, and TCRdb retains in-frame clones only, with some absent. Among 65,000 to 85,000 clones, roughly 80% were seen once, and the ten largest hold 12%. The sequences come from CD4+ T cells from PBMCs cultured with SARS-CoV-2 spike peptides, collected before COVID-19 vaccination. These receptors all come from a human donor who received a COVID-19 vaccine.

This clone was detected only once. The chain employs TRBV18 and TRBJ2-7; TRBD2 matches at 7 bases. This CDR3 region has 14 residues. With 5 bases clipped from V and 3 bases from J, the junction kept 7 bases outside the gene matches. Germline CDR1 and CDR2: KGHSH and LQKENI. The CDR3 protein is CASSVHREGYEQYV. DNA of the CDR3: TGTGCCAGCTCAGTACATAGGGAGGGCTACGAGCAGTACGTC.

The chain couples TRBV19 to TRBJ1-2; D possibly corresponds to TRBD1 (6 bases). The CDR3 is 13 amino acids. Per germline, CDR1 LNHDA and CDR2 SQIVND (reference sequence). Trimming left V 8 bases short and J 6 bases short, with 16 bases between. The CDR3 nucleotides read TGTGCCAGTGGCCGGACAGCGAGGGATGGCTACACCTTC. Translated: CASGRTARDGYTF.

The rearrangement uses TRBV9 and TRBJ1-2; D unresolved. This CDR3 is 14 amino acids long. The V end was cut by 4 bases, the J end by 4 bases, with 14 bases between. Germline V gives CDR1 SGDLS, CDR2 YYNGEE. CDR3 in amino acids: CASSRDVDVYGYTF. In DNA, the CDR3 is TGTGCCAGCAGCCGCGACGTGGACGTCTATGGCTACACCTTC.

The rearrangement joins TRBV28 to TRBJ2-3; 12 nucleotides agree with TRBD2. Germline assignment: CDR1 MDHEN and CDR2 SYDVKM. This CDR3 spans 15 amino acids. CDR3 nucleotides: TGTGGATCTAGCGGGGGGGCGAGGAACGAGGATACGCAGTATTTT. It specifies CGSSGGARNEDTQYF.

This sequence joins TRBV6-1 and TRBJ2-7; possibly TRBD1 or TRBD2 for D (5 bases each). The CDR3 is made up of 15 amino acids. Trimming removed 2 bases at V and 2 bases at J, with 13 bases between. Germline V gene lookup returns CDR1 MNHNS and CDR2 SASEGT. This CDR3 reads CASSENPGPPYEQYV. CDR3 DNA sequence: TGTGCCAGCAGTGAAAATCCGGGACCCCCCTACGAGCAGTACGTC.

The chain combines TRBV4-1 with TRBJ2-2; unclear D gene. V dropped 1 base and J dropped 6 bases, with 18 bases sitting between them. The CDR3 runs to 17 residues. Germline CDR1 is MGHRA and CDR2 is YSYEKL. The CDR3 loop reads CASSQVRSRQIAGELFF. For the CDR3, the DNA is TGCGCCAGCAGCCAAGTGAGGTCTCGGCAGATTGCCGGGGAGCTGTTTTTT.

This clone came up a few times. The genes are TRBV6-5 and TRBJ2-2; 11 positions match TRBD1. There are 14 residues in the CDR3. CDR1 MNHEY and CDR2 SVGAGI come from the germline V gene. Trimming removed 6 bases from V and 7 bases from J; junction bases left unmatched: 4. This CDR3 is CASRRDRGIGELFF. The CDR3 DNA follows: TGTGCCAGCAGGCGGGACAGGGGGATCGGGGAGCTGTTTTTT.

This CDR3 reads CASRGTGGRGNTIYF. The CDR3, as DNA: TGTGCCAGCAGGGGAACAGGGGGTCGAGGAAACACCATATATTTT. V gene TRBV2 combines with J gene TRBJ1-3; TRBD1 agrees at 8 bases. Germline CDR1 and CDR2: SNHLY and FYNNEI. This CDR3 comprises 15 residues. With V trimmed by 6 bases and J by 4 bases, 8 bases remained unmatched.

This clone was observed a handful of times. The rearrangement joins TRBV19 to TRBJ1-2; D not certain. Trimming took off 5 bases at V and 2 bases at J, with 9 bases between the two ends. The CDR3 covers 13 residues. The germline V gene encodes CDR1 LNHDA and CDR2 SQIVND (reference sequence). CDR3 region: CASSWRANYGYTF. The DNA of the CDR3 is TGTGCCAGTAGTTGGAGGGCCAACTATGGCTACACCTTC.